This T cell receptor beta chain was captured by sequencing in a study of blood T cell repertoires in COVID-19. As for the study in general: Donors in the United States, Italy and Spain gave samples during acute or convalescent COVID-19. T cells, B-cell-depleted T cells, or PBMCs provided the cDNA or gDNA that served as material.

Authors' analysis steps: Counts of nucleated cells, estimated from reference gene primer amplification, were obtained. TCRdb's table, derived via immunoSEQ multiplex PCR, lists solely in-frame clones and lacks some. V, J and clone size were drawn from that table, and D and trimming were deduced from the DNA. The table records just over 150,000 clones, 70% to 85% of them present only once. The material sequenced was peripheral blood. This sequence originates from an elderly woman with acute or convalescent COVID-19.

The CDR3 region has the DNA TGTGCCTGCCAGGGACAGGAATTCAATCAGCCCCAGCATTTT. It codes for CACQGQEFNQPQHF. This chain connects TRBV30 to TRBJ1-5, with 8 bases lining up with TRBD1. The ends lost 6 bases at V and 3 bases at J; junction bases unmatched: 7. The CDR3 spans 14 residues. Per germline, CDR1 GTSNPN and CDR2 SVGIG (reference sequence).